This TCR beta chain came from a study of CD8 T cells in Susac syndrome. Sequencing targeted TCR beta in T cells from blood (CD8+ and CD4+). Control patients had untreated stable or active relapsing-remitting multiple sclerosis by revised McDonald criteria. Germline CDR1 and CDR2: DFQATT and SNEGSKA (reference sequence). This CDR3 region has 15 residues. The V gene end was trimmed by 6 bases and the J gene end by 10 bases; junction bases not matched to a gene: 18. The authors reverse transcribed roughly 0.5 to 1 ug RNA with random hexamers. Coverage of TCR beta CDR3 amplification by immunoSEQ multiplex PCR extended to 54 Vbeta and 13 Jbeta. TCRdb ran MiXCR on the immunoSEQ multiplex PCR reads and lists one entry per CDR3 protein. The table has hundreds of thousands of distinct CDR3 sequences, 85% to 95% seen once.

This receptor was obtained from a human donor with multiple sclerosis. The chain carries TRBV20-1 and TRBJ1-5, with 7 bases that match TRBD1. Sequencing used CD4+ T cells from PBMCs. The CDR3 DNA follows: TGCAGTGCCATTAACGGGGGACAGCCTTCTAGTCCCCAGCATTTT. Protein: CSAINGGQPSSPQHF.